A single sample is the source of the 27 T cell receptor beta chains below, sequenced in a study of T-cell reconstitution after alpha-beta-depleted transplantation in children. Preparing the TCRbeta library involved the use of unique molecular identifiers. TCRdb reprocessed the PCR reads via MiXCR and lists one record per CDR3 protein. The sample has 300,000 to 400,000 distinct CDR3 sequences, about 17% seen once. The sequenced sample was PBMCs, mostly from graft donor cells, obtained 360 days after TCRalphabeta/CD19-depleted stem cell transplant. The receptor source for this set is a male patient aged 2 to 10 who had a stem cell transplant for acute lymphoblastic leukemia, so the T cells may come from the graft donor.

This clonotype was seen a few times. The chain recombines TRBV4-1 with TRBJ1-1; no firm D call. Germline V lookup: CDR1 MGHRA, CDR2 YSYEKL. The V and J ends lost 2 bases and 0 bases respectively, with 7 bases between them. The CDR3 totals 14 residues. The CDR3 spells CASSQHGLNTEAFF. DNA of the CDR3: TGCGCCAGCAGCCAACACGGCCTGAACACTGAAGCTTTCTTT.

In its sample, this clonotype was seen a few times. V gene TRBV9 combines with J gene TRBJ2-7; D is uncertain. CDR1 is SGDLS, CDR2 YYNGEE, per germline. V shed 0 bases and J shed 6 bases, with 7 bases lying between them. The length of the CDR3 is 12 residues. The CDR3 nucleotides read TGTGCCAGCAGCGTAGTAGGTGGCGAGCAGTACTTC. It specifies CASSVVGGEQYF.

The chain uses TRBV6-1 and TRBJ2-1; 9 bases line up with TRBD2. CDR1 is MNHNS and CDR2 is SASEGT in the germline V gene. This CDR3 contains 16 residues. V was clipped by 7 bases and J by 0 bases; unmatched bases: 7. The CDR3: CASTPSGLASYNEQFF. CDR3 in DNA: TGTGCCAGCACCCCGTCGGGACTAGCCTCCTACAATGAGCAGTTCTTC.

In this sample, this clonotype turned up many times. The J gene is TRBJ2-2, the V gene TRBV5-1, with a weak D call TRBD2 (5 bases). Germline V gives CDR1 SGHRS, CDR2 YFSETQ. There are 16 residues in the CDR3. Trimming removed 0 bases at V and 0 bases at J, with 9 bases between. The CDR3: CASSLGYSANTGELFF. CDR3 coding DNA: TGCGCCAGCAGCTTGGGGTATAGCGCGAACACCGGGGAGCTGTTTTTT.

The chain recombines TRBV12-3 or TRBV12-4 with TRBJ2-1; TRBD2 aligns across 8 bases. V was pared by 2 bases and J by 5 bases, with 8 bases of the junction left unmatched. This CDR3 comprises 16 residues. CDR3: CASSLTAGVEHNEQFF. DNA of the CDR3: TGTGCCAGCAGTTTAACAGCGGGAGTAGAACACAATGAGCAGTTCTTC.

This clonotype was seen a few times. CDR3 residues: CASSQDVYSPLHF. In nucleotides, the CDR3 is TGTGCCAGCAGCCAAGACGTTTACTCACCCCTCCACTTT. This chain connects TRBV3-1 to TRBJ1-6, with D hard to call. Germline-derived CDR1 and CDR2 are LGHDT and YNNKEL (reference sequence). V lost 0 bases and J 10 bases, leaving 7 bases between the germline ends. The CDR3 sequence is 13 residues long. Looking up the rest from reference TRBV3-1 and TRBJ1-6 gives the full variable domain: DTAVSQTPKYLVTQMGNDKSIKCEQNLGHDTMYWYKQDSKKFLKIMFSYNNKELIINETVPNRFSPKSPDKAHLNLHINSLELGDSAVYFCASSQDVYSPLHFGNGTRLTVT.

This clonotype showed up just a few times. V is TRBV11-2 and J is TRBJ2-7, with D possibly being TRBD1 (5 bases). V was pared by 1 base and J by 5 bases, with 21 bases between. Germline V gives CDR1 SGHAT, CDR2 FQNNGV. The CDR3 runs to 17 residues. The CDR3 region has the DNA TGTGCCAGCAGCTTAGCCCCCGGACCTGGTAGCAGGGACGAGCAGTACTTC. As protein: CASSLAPGPGSRDEQYF.

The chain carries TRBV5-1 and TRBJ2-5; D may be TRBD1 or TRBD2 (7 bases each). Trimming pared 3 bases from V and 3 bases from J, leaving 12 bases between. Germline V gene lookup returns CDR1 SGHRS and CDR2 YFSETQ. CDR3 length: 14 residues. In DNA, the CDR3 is TGCGCCAGCAGCTACAGGGGAGGGGAAGAGACCCAGTACTTC. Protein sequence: CASSYRGGEETQYF.

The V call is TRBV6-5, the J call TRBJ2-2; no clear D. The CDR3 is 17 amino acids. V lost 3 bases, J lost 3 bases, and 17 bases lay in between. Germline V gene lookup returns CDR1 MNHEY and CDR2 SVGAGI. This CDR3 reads CASSYWGNGPDTGELFF. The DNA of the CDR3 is TGTGCCAGCAGTTATTGGGGTAATGGGCCTGACACCGGGGAGCTGTTTTTT.

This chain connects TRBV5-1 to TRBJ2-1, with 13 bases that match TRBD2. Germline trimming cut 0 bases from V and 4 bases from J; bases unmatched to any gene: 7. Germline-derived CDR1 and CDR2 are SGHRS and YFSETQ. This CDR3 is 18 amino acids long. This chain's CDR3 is CASSLEGTSGTHYNEQFF. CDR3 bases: TGCGCCAGCAGCTTGGAGGGGACTAGCGGGACTCATTACAATGAGCAGTTCTTC.

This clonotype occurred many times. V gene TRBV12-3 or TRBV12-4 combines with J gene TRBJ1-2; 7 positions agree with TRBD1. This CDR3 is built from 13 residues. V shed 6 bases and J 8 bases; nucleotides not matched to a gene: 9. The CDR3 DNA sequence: TGTGCCAGCAGGACCGGGACAGAGGGGGGCTACACCTTC. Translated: CASRTGTEGGYTF.

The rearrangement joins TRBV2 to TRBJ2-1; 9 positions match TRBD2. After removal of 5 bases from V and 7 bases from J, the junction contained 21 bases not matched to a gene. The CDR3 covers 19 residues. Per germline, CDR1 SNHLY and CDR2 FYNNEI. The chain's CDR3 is CASSFPLFSSGRRGNEQFF. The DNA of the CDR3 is TGTGCCAGCAGTTTTCCCCTGTTCTCGAGCGGGAGGAGGGGAAATGAGCAGTTCTTC.

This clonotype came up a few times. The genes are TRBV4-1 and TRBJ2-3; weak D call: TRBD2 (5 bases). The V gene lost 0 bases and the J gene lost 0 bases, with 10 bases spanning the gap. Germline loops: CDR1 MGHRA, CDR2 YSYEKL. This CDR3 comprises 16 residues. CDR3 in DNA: TGCGCCAGCAGCCAAGATCCCGGGATTAGCACAGATACGCAGTATTTT. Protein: CASSQDPGISTDTQYF.

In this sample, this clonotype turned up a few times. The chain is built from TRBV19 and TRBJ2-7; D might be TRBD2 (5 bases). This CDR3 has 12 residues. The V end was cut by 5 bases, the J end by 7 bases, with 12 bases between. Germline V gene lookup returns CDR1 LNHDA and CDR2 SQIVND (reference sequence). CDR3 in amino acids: CASSSHRGEQYF. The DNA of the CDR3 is TGTGCCAGTAGTTCACATCGAGGGGAGCAGTACTTC.

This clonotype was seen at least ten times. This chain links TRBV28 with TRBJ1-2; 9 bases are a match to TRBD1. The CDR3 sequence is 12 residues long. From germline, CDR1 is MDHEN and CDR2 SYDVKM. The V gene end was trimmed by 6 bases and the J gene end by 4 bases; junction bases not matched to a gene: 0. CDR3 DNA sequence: TGTGCCAGCAGGGGACAGGGCTATGGCTACACCTTC. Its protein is CASRGQGYGYTF.

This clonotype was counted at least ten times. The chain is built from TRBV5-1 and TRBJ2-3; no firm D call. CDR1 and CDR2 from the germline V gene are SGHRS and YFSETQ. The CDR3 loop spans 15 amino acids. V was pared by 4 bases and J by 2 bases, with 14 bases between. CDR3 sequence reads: CASSTQGLFTDTQYF. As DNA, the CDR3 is TGCGCCAGCAGCACCCAAGGGCTATTCACAGATACGCAGTATTTT.

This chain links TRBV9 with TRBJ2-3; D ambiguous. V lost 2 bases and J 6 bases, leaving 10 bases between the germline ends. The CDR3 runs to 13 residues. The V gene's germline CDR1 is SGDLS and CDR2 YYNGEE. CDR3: CASSVGWSDTQYF. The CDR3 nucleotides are TGTGCCAGCAGCGTGGGATGGAGCGATACGCAGTATTTT.

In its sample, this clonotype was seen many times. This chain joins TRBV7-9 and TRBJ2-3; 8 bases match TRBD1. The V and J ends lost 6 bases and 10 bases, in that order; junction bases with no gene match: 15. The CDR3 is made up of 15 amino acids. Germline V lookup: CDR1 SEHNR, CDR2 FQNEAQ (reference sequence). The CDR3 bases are TGTGCCAGCAGAGATCGGGACAGGAAGGGCGGTCCGCAGTATTTT. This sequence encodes CASRDRDRKGGPQYF.

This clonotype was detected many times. CDR3 loop: CAISAGVTYEQYF. The CDR3 bases are TGTGCCATCAGCGCCGGGGTCACCTACGAGCAGTACTTC. The J gene is TRBJ2-7, the V gene TRBV10-3; a weak D match, TRBD2 (5 bases). The CDR3 spans 13 residues. CDR1 ENHRY and CDR2 SYGVKD come from the germline V gene. The V and J ends lost 6 bases and 2 bases respectively, with 11 bases between them.

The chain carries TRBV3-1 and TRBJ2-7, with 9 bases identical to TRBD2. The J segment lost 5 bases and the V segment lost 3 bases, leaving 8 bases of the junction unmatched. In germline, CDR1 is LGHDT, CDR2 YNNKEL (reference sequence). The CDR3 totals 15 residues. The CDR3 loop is CASSHLAGRGNEQYF. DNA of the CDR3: TGTGCCAGCAGCCACCTAGCGGGACGGGGCAACGAGCAGTACTTC.

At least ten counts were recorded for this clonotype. In DNA form, the CDR3 reads TGTGCCAGCCACCACGGGACAGGGTATGAGCAGTTCTTC. Translating gives CASHHGTGYEQFF. The gene calls are TRBV18 and TRBJ2-1; 9 positions match TRBD1. Germline V gives CDR1 KGHSH, CDR2 LQKENI. V lost 8 bases, J lost 8 bases, and 7 bases stayed unmatched. The CDR3 length is 13 residues.

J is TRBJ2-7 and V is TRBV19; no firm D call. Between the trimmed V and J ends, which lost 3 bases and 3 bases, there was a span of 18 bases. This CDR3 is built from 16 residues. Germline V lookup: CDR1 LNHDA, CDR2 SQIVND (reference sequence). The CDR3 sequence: CASSINFRLPNYEQYF. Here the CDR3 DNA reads TGTGCCAGTAGTATTAACTTCAGGCTCCCTAACTACGAGCAGTACTTC. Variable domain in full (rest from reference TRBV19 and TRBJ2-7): DGGITQSPKYLFRKEGQNVTLSCEQNLNHDAMYWYRQDPGQGLRLIYYSQIVNDFQKGDIAEGYSVSREKKESFPLTVTSAQKNPTAFYLCASSINFRLPNYEQYFGPGTRLTVT.

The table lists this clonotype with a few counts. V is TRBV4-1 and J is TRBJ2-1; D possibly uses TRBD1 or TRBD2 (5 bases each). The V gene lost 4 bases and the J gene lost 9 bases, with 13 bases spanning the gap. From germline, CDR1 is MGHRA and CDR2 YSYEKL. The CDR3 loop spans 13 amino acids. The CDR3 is CASSPTRGVEQFF. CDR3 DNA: TGCGCCAGCAGCCCCACTAGAGGGGTTGAGCAGTTCTTC.

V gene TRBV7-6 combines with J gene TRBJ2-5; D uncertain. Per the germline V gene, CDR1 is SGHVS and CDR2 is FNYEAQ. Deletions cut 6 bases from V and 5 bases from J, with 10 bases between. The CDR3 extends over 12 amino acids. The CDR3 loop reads CASSLTHETQYF. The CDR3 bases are TGTGCCAGCAGTTTAACCCACGAGACCCAGTACTTC.

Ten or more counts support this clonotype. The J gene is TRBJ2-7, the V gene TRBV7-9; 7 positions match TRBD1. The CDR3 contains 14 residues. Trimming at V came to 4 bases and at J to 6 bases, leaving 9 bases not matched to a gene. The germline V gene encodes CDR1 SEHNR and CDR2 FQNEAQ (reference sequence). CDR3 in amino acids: CASSSPYRGSEQYF. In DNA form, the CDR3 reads TGTGCCAGCAGCTCGCCCTACAGGGGTTCCGAGCAGTACTTC.

The CDR3 loop reads CAISESTTIGEQYF. In nucleotides, the CDR3 is TGTGCCATCAGTGAGTCGACCACAATCGGCGAGCAGTACTTC. This sequence joins TRBV10-3 and TRBJ2-7; D is uncertain. CDR1 and CDR2 (germline): ENHRY, SYGVKD. V lost 0 bases and J 6 bases, leaving 12 bases between the germline ends. This CDR3 region has 14 residues.

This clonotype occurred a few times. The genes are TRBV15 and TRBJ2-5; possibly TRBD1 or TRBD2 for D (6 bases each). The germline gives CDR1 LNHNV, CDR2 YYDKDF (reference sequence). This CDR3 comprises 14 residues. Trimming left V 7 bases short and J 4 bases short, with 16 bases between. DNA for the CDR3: TGTGCCACCAAGGAAGGGGGGTTAGTAGAGACCCAGTACTTC. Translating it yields CATKEGGLVETQYF.